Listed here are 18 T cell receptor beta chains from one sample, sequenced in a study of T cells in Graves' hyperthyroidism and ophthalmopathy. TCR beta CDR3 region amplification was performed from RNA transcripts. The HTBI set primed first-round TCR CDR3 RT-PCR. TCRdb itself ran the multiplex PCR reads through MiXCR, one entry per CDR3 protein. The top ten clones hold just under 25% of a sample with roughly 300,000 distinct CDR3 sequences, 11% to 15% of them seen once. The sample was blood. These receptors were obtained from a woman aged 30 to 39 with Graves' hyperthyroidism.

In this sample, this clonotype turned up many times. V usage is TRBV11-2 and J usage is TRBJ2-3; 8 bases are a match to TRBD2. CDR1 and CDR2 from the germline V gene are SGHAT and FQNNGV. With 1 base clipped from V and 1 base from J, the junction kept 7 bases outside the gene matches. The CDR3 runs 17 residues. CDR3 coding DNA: TGTGCCAGCAGCTTAGGCATAAGCGGGAGTGGCACAGATACGCAGTATTTT. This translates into CASSLGISGSGTDTQYF.

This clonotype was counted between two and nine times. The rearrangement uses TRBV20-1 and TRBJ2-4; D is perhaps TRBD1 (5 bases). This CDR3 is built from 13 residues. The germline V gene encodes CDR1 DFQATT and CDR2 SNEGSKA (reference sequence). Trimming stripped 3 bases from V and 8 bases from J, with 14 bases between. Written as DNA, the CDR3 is TGCAGTGCTAGGATAGGGGCGGACGACATTCAGTACTTC. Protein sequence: CSARIGADDIQYF.

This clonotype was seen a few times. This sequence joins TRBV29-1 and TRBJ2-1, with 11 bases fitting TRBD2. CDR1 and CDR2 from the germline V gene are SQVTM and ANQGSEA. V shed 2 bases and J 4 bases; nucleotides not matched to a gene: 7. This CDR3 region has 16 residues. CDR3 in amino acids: CSVEMASGRNYNEQFF. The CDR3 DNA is TGCAGCGTTGAAATGGCTAGCGGGAGGAATTACAATGAGCAGTTCTTC.

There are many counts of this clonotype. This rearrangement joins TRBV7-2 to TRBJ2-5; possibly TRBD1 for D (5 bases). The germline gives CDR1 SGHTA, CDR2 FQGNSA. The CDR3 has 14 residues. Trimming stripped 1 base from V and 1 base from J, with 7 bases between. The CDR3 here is CASSLVRGQETQYF. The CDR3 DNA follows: TGTGCCAGCAGCTTAGTAAGGGGCCAAGAGACCCAGTACTTC.

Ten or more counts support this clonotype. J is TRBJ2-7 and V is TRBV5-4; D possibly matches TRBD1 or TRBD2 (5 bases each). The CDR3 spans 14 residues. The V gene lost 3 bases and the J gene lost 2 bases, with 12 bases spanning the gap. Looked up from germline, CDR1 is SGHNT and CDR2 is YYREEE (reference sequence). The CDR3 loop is CASSSGQGPYEQYF. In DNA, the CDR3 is TGTGCCAGCAGCTCGGGGCAGGGCCCCTACGAGCAGTACTTC.

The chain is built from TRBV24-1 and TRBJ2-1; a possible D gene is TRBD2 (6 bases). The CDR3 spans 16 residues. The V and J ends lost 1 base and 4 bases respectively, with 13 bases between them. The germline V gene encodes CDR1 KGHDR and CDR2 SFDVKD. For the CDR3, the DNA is TGTGCCACCAGTGATTTAGGTGGGGACTTATACAATGAGCAGTTCTTC. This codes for CATSDLGGDLYNEQFF.

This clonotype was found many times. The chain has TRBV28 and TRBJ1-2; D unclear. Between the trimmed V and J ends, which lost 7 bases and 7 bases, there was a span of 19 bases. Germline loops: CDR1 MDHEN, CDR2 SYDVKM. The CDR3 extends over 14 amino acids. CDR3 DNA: TGTGCCAGCATAGCAGGACGCGGGATAGGTGGCTACACCTTC. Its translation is CASIAGRGIGGYTF.

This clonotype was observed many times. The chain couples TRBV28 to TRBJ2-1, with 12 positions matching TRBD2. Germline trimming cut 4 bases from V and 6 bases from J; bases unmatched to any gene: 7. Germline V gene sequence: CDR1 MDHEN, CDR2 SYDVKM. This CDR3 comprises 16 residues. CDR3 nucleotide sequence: TGTGCCAGCAGTTCGGCGTTGACTAGCGGGGGCAATGAGCAGTTCTTC. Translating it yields CASSSALTSGGNEQFF.

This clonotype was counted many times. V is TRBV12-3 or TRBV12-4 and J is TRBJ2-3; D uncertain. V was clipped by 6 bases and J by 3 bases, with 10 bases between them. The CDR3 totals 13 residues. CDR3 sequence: CASRSTLTDTQYF. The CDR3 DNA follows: TGTGCCAGCAGGTCAACACTGACAGATACGCAGTATTTT.

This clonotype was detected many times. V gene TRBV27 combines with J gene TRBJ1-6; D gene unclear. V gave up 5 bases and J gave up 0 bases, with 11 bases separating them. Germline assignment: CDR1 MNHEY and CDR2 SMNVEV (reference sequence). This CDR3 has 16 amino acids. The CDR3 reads CASSPHRSSYNSPLHF. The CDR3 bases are TGTGCCAGCAGTCCACACCGGAGCTCCTATAATTCACCCCTCCACTTT.

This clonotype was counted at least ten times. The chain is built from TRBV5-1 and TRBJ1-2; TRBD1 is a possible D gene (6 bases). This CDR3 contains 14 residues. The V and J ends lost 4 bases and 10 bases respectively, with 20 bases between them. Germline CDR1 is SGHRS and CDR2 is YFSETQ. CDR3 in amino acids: CASSSTTGQGVYTF. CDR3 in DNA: TGCGCCAGCAGCAGTACCACAGGGCAGGGTGTCTACACCTTC.

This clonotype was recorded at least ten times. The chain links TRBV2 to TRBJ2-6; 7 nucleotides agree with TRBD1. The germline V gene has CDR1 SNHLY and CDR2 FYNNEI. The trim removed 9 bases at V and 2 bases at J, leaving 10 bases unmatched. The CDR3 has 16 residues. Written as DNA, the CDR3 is TGTGCCAGTTCAGACAGGGCCCTTACTGGGGCCAACGTCCTGACTTTC. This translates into CASSDRALTGANVLTF.

The CDR3 region is CASSTGLAADGGELFF. CDR3 coding DNA: TGTGCCAGCAGCACGGGACTAGCGGCGGATGGCGGGGAGCTGTTTTTT. This chain joins TRBV7-2 and TRBJ2-2; 11 bases align to TRBD2. V lost 5 bases to trimming and J lost 7 bases; unmatched junction nucleotides: 9. This CDR3 is built from 16 residues. Germline V gene sequence: CDR1 SGHTA, CDR2 FQGNSA.

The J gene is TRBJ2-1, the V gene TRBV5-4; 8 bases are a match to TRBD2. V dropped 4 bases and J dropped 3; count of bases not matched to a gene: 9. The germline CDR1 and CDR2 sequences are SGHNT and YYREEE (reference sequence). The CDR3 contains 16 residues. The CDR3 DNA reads TGTGCCAGCAGCCAAGTGGGGACTAGATACTACAATGAGCAGTTCTTC. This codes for CASSQVGTRYYNEQFF.

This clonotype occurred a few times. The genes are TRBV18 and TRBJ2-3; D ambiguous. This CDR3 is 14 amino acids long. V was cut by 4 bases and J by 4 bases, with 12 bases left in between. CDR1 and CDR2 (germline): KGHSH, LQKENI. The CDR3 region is CASSLALGADTQYF. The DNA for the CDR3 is TGTGCCAGCTCACTAGCCCTTGGGGCAGATACGCAGTATTTT.

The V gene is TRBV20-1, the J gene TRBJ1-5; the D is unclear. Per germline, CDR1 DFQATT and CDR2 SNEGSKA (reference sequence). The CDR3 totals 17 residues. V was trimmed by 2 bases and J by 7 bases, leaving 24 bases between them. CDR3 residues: CSARPDPLTDPNQPQHF. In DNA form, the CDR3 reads TGCAGTGCTAGACCCGACCCCTTGACTGATCCTAACCAGCCCCAGCATTTT.

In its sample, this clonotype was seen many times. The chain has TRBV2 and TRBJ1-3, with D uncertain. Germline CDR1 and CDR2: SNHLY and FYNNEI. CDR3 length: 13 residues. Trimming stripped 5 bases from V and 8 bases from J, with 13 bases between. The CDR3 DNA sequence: TGTGCCAGCAGTAACCGACCCGAGGACACCATATATTTT. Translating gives CASSNRPEDTIYF.

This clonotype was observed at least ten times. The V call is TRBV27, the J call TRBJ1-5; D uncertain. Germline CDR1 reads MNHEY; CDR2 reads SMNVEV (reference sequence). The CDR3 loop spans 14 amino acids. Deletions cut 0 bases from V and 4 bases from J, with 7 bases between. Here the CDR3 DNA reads TGTGCCAGCAGTTTATCCCTGAAGAATCAGCCCCAGCATTTT. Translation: CASSLSLKNQPQHF.